This TCR beta chain was sequenced in a study of blood T cell repertoires in COVID-19. Study summary: The United States, Italy and Spain supplied acute and convalescent COVID-19 samples.

The protocol was immunoSEQ multiplex PCR, while the TCRdb copy is restricted to in-frame clones and leaves out a portion. The sample lists roughly 330,000 clones, 85% to 90% seen once, with over 9.5% in the top ten. Participants, roughly 18 to 90 years old, spanned about 26 US areas. In assigning cohorts, the study relied on participant-reported clinical history. Recovered status applied to Cohort 3 donors who had two consecutive negative PCRs. It also applied to those with clearance or with symptom resolution. Material: PBMCs or T cells enriched from blood (not recorded which). The clonotype comes from a woman younger than 30 who had recovered from COVID-19.

The CDR3 reads CASSIGTGGSFSYNEQFF. In DNA form, the CDR3 reads TGTGCCAGCAGTATCGGGACAGGCGGTAGCTTCTCCTACAATGAGCAGTTCTTC. The V call is TRBV6-2 or TRBV6-3, the J call TRBJ2-1, with TRBD1 identical over 8 bases. The CDR3 has 18 amino acids. Germline V CDR1 and CDR2: MNHEY, SVGEGT. With V trimmed by 5 bases and J by 0 bases, 12 bases remained unmatched.